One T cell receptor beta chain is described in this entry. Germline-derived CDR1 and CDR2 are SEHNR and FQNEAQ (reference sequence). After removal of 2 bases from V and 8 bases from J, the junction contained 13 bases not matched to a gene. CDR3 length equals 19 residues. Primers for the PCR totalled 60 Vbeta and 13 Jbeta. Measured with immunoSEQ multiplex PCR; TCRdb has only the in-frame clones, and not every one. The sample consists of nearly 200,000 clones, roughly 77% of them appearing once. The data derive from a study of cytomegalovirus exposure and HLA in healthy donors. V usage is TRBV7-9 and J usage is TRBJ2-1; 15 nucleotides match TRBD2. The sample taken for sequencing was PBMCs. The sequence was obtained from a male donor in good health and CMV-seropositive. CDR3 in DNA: TGTGCCAGCAGCTTAAGGAGGACTAGCGGGAGGGCTATGGGCTATGAGCAGTTCTTC. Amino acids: CASSLRRTSGRAMGYEQFF.